Shown below are 14 T cell receptor beta chains from a single sample sequenced in a study of shared clonotypes between healthy human individuals. TCRdb's table, derived via immunoSEQ multiplex PCR, lists solely in-frame clones and lacks some. The sample contains about 2.1 million clones, around 95% of which appear only once. Naive CD8 cells lacked CD45RO and underwent positive selection for CCR7, leaving out terminally differentiated effector memory CD45RA+ cells. The sequenced material came from naive CD8+ T cells from PBMCs. These receptors came from a man between 18 and 29 years old in good health. Some clones in this sample may be carry-over from other donors' samples.

This chain uses TRBV7-9 with TRBJ2-5; D not resolved. The V gene lost 5 bases and the J gene lost 5 bases, with 9 bases spanning the gap. The CDR3 covers 12 residues. The germline CDR1 and CDR2 sequences are SEHNR and FQNEAQ (reference sequence). DNA of the CDR3: TGTGCCAGCAGCCCCCCCAGTGAGACCCAGTACTTC. It yields the protein CASSPPSETQYF.

The chain has TRBV19 and TRBJ2-7, with D uncertain. Trimming removed 8 bases at V and 0 bases at J, with 11 bases between. Germline CDR1 reads LNHDA; CDR2 reads SQIVND (reference sequence). The CDR3 spans 13 residues. The CDR3: CASSQQSSYEQYF. The CDR3 DNA reads as TGTGCCAGTTCACAACAGAGCTCCTACGAGCAGTACTTC.

This chain uses TRBV11-2 with TRBJ1-3, with D perhaps matching TRBD1 (6 bases). Per germline, CDR1 SGHAT and CDR2 FQNNGV. This CDR3 spans 16 amino acids. V was shortened by 5 bases and J by 0 bases, with 14 bases between the two germline ends. CDR3 sequence reads: CASSDYMDSSGNTIYF. In DNA, the CDR3 is TGTGCCAGCAGCGATTATATGGACAGCTCTGGAAACACCATATATTTT.

Here the CDR3 reads CASAESGPYEQYF. Written as DNA, the CDR3 is TGTGCCAGTGCGGAGTCGGGGCCCTACGAGCAGTACTTC. The chain links TRBV14 to TRBJ2-7; D possibly matches TRBD1 or TRBD2 (5 bases each). This CDR3 has 13 amino acids. Germline CDR1 is SGHDN and CDR2 is FVKESK. V was shortened by 9 bases and J by 2 bases, with 14 bases between the two germline ends.

This sequence joins TRBV27 and TRBJ2-7, with a possible D match to TRBD2 (5 bases). Germline values: CDR1 MNHEY, CDR2 SMNVEV (reference sequence). V was cut by 3 bases and J by 9 bases, with 15 bases left in between. CDR3 length equals 13 residues. CDR3 loop: CASSLGATLMQYF. CDR3 bases: TGTGCCAGCAGTTTGGGAGCTACCCTTATGCAGTACTTC.

The chain uses TRBV13 and TRBJ2-7; 10 nucleotides align to TRBD1. V gave up 6 bases and J gave up 2 bases; unmatched junction bases: 7. The CDR3 has 15 amino acids. Germline values: CDR1 PRHDT, CDR2 FYEKMQ (reference sequence). CDR3: CASSSTGTGAYEQYF. The CDR3 nucleotides are TGTGCCAGCAGTTCTACCGGGACAGGGGCCTACGAGCAGTACTTC.

This sequence joins TRBV5-6 and TRBJ2-7; the match to TRBD1 covers 7 bases. Germline V gene lookup returns CDR1 SGHDT and CDR2 YYEEEE. The CDR3 has 16 residues. V was clipped by 3 bases and J by 0 bases; unmatched bases: 9. CDR3 residues: CASSSYTGDSSYEQYF. The CDR3 DNA sequence: TGTGCCAGCAGCTCCTATACAGGGGATAGCTCCTACGAGCAGTACTTC.

The chain combines TRBV29-1 with TRBJ2-3; maybe TRBD2 (6 bases). CDR1 and CDR2 (germline): SQVTM, ANQGSEA. This CDR3 is built from 16 residues. Between the trimmed V and J ends, which lost 4 bases and 2 bases, there was a span of 19 bases. This CDR3 is CSVVRAPTSPTDTQYF. DNA of the CDR3: TGCAGCGTTGTCCGGGCTCCGACTAGTCCCACAGATACGCAGTATTTT.

The chain couples TRBV10-2 to TRBJ2-7; the D is unclear. The CDR3 is 16 amino acids. Germline V gene lookup returns CDR1 WSHSY and CDR2 SAAADI. Trimming left V 5 bases short and J 0 bases short, with 17 bases between. CDR3 nucleotides: TGCGCCAGCAGTCGAACTCCTACAATACTCTCCTACGAGCAGTACTTC. Encoded protein: CASSRTPTILSYEQYF.

V and J are TRBV5-6 and TRBJ2-3; 9 bases map to TRBD1. The junction had 8 bases not matched to a gene; V was cut back by 4 bases and J by 2 bases. The germline V gene encodes CDR1 SGHDT and CDR2 YYEEEE. This CDR3 is built from 16 residues. CDR3: CASSVGTGNYTDTQYF. CDR3 nucleotide sequence: TGTGCCAGCAGCGTGGGGACAGGGAATTACACAGATACGCAGTATTTT.

The V and J genes are TRBV29-1 and TRBJ2-7; the D is unclear. Looked up from germline, CDR1 is SQVTM and CDR2 is ANQGSEA. The CDR3 sequence is 12 residues long. Trimming took off 0 bases at V and 2 bases at J, with 5 bases between the two ends. CDR3 coding DNA: TGCAGCGTTGAAGATGACACCTACGAGCAGTACTTC. This codes for CSVEDDTYEQYF.

This rearrangement joins TRBV4-3 to TRBJ2-5, with 12 bases matching TRBD2. The CDR3 totals 14 residues. Losses at the gene ends were 5 bases for V and 3 bases for J; bases not matched to a gene: 1. The germline V gene encodes CDR1 LGHNA and CDR2 YSLEER. The DNA for the CDR3 is TGCGCCAGCAGCTCTAGCGGGAGGGAAGAGACCCAGTACTTC. Translation gives CASSSSGREETQYF.

The V gene is TRBV7-2, the J gene TRBJ2-7, with TRBD2 identical over 8 bases. V trimming: 2 bases; J trimming: 4 bases; junction bases outside the gene matches: 4. Germline V gene lookup returns CDR1 SGHTA and CDR2 FQGNSA. CDR3 length: 14 residues. CDR3 sequence: CASSLLGLGYEQYF. DNA of the CDR3: TGTGCCAGCAGCTTACTGGGACTAGGTTACGAGCAGTACTTC.

The chain employs TRBV25-1 and TRBJ2-5, with D possibly TRBD1 on 6 matching bases. V lost 5 bases and J 6 bases, leaving 10 bases between the germline ends. Germline CDR1 is MGHDK and CDR2 is SYGVNS. This CDR3 spans 12 amino acids. CDR3 loop: CASSLQGKTQYF. The CDR3, as DNA: TGTGCCAGCAGTCTCCAGGGGAAGACCCAGTACTTC.